The rows below give T cell receptor beta chains drawn from one sample of a study of blood T cell repertoires in COVID-19. Profiling relied on immunoSEQ multiplex PCR, and the TCRdb table lists in-frame clones only, not all of them. This repertoire shows about 380,000 clones, approximately 81% found once; its top ten account for roughly 3.6%. The sample consisted of peripheral blood. The receptors derive from a woman in her late teens or twenties with acute or convalescent COVID-19. CDR3s include the opening cysteine and the closing phenylalanine or tryptophan. D genes are given only for firm matches. Clone size, where shown, is once, few, many, or a class for clones that have expanded.

clone_size: NA; d_call: NA; j_call: TRBJ1-1; v_call: TRBV5-1; cdr3_aa: CASTDRNTEAFF; cdr3_nt: TGCGCCAGTACCGACAGGAACACTGAAGCTTTCTTT
clone_size: NA; d_call: NA; j_call: TRBJ2-1; v_call: TRBV7-3; cdr3_aa: CASSLTGGSYNEQFF; cdr3_nt: TGTGCCAGCAGCTTAACGGGAGGCTCCTACAATGAGCAGTTCTTC
clone_size: NA; d_call: TRBD1; j_call: TRBJ2-3; v_call: TRBV5-4; cdr3_aa: CASSLAGRQGADTQYF; cdr3_nt: TGTGCCAGCAGCTTGGCCGGTCGACAGGGGGCAGATACGCAGTATTTT
clone_size: NA; d_call: NA; j_call: TRBJ1-3; v_call: TRBV24-1; cdr3_aa: CATSDSRADTIYF; cdr3_nt: TGTGCCACCAGTGATTCGAGGGCGGACACCATATATTTT
clone_size: NA; d_call: NA; j_call: TRBJ1-1; v_call: TRBV18; cdr3_aa: CASSPEQGNTEAFF; cdr3_nt: TGTGCCAGCTCACCCGAACAGGGGAACACTGAAGCTTTCTTT
clone_size: NA; d_call: NA; j_call: TRBJ1-1; v_call: TRBV4-1; cdr3_aa: CASSQPSGRGSRTEAFF; cdr3_nt: TGCGCCAGCAGCCAGCCCTCTGGGAGGGGGAGTCGGACTGAAGCTTTCTTT
clone_size: NA; d_call: TRBD2; j_call: TRBJ2-1; v_call: TRBV2; cdr3_aa: CASMKEASGSNEQFF; cdr3_nt: TGTGCCAGCATGAAAGAGGCTAGCGGGAGTAATGAGCAGTTCTTC
clone_size: once; d_call: NA; j_call: TRBJ1-5; v_call: TRBV28; cdr3_aa: CASSFEDILNQPQHF; cdr3_nt: TGTGCCAGCAGTTTTGAAGACATACTTAATCAGCCCCAGCATTTT
clone_size: NA; d_call: NA; j_call: TRBJ2-7; v_call: TRBV9; cdr3_aa: CASSPRSYEQYF; cdr3_nt: TGTGCCAGCAGCCCCCGGTCCTACGAGCAGTACTTC
clone_size: few; d_call: TRBD1; j_call: TRBJ1-5; v_call: TRBV7-3; cdr3_aa: CASSFLTGDLSNQPQHF; cdr3_nt: TGTGCCAGCAGCTTCCTGACAGGGGACCTTAGCAATCAGCCCCAGCATTTT
clone_size: NA; d_call: NA; j_call: TRBJ1-2; v_call: TRBV6-5; cdr3_aa: CASSRSRANYGYTF; cdr3_nt: TGTGCCAGCAGTAGATCAAGAGCTAACTATGGCTACACCTTC
clone_size: NA; d_call: NA; j_call: TRBJ2-7; v_call: TRBV27; cdr3_aa: CASSLSPDSSYEQYF; cdr3_nt: TGTGCCAGCAGTTTATCCCCGGACAGCTCCTACGAGCAGTACTTC
clone_size: once; d_call: TRBD1; j_call: TRBJ2-5; v_call: TRBV27; cdr3_aa: CASSFLNTGGETQYF; cdr3_nt: TGTGCCAGCAGTTTCCTCAATACAGGGGGGGAGACCCAGTACTTC
clone_size: NA; d_call: TRBD1; j_call: TRBJ1-2; v_call: TRBV9; cdr3_aa: CASSVVTGEGYTF; cdr3_nt: TGTGCCAGCAGCGTAGTAACAGGGGAAGGCTACACCTTC
clone_size: NA; d_call: NA; j_call: TRBJ2-1; v_call: TRBV5-1; cdr3_aa: CASRVGVQDEQFF; cdr3_nt: TGCGCCAGCAGGGTCGGGGTACAAGATGAGCAGTTCTTC
clone_size: NA; d_call: TRBD1; j_call: TRBJ1-3; v_call: TRBV9; cdr3_aa: CASSVDPGTGLGNTIYF; cdr3_nt: TGTGCCAGCAGCGTAGACCCCGGGACAGGGCTTGGAAACACCATATATTTT
clone_size: NA; d_call: NA; j_call: TRBJ2-3; v_call: TRBV10-3; cdr3_aa: CAISEGPASTDTQYF; cdr3_nt: TGTGCCATCAGTGAGGGGCCTGCGAGCACAGATACGCAGTATTTT
clone_size: NA; d_call: NA; j_call: TRBJ1-1; v_call: TRBV9; cdr3_aa: CASSAGHRVAEAFF; cdr3_nt: TGTGCCAGCAGCGCGGGACACCGGGTCGCTGAAGCTTTCTTT
clone_size: NA; d_call: NA; j_call: TRBJ1-2; v_call: TRBV6-6; cdr3_aa: CASSYSRGNYGYTF; cdr3_nt: TGTGCCAGCAGTTACTCTCGGGGGAACTATGGCTACACCTTC
clone_size: NA; d_call: NA; j_call: TRBJ1-3; v_call: TRBV7-9; cdr3_aa: CASSLPRGELGGNTIYF; cdr3_nt: TGTGCCAGCAGCTTGCCCCGGGGAGAGCTGGGTGGAAACACCATATATTTT
clone_size: NA; d_call: TRBD1; j_call: TRBJ1-2; v_call: TRBV7-9; cdr3_aa: CASSLNVQGEYGYTF; cdr3_nt: TGTGCCAGCAGCTTAAACGTTCAGGGGGAATATGGCTACACCTTC
clone_size: NA; d_call: TRBD2; j_call: TRBJ2-3; v_call: TRBV5-1; cdr3_aa: CASSLVVRGATDTQYF; cdr3_nt: TGCGCCAGCAGCTTGGTGGTGCGGGGGGCAACGGATACGCAGTATTTT
clone_size: few; d_call: TRBD1; j_call: TRBJ1-4; v_call: TRBV30; cdr3_aa: CAWSTTGAPNEKLFF; cdr3_nt: TGTGCCTGGAGTACCACAGGGGCACCAAATGAAAAACTGTTTTTT
clone_size: NA; d_call: NA; j_call: TRBJ2-5; v_call: TRBV4-2; cdr3_aa: CASSQEGGTQYF; cdr3_nt: TGTGCCAGCAGCCAAGAAGGCGGCACCCAGTACTTC
clone_size: NA; d_call: NA; j_call: TRBJ1-5; v_call: TRBV7-9; cdr3_aa: CASSYGTPNSNQPQHF; cdr3_nt: TGTGCCAGCAGCTACGGGACACCGAATAGCAATCAGCCCCAGCATTTT
clone_size: NA; d_call: TRBD1; j_call: TRBJ1-2; v_call: TRBV7-9; cdr3_aa: CASSWRTGEANYGYTF; cdr3_nt: TGTGCCAGCAGCTGGAGGACAGGCGAAGCTAACTATGGCTACACCTTC
clone_size: NA; d_call: NA; j_call: TRBJ2-7; v_call: TRBV5-1; cdr3_aa: CASSQGGEQYF; cdr3_nt: TGCGCCAGCAGCCAGGGTGGCGAGCAGTACTTC
clone_size: NA; d_call: TRBD1; j_call: TRBJ1-4; v_call: TRBV11-2; cdr3_aa: CASSSPLRQGPTNEKLFF; cdr3_nt: TGTGCCAGCAGCTCGCCTCTTCGACAGGGACCAACTAATGAAAAACTGTTTTTT
clone_size: once; d_call: NA; j_call: TRBJ1-4; v_call: TRBV28; cdr3_aa: CASSLDWLEKLFF; cdr3_nt: TGTGCCAGCAGTTTGGACTGGTTGGAAAAACTGTTTTTT
clone_size: NA; d_call: NA; j_call: TRBJ2-3; v_call: TRBV5-1; cdr3_aa: CASSLEGADTQYF; cdr3_nt: TGCGCCAGCAGCTTGGAAGGGGCAGATACGCAGTATTTT
clone_size: once; d_call: TRBD1; j_call: TRBJ2-7; v_call: TRBV5-1; cdr3_aa: CASSRDRGAYEQYF; cdr3_nt: TGCGCCAGCAGCCGGGACAGGGGAGCCTACGAGCAGTACTTC
clone_size: NA; d_call: NA; j_call: TRBJ1-5; v_call: TRBV19; cdr3_aa: CASSPSAPGYGNQPQHF; cdr3_nt: TGTGCCAGTAGTCCCAGCGCCCCGGGATATGGCAATCAGCCCCAGCATTTT
clone_size: NA; d_call: NA; j_call: TRBJ2-2; v_call: TRBV6-4; cdr3_aa: CASSREATGELFF; cdr3_nt: TGTGCCAGCAGCCGCGAGGCCACCGGGGAGCTGTTTTTT
clone_size: NA; d_call: TRBD1; j_call: TRBJ2-5; v_call: TRBV2; cdr3_aa: CASSDVQGGETQYF; cdr3_nt: TGTGCCAGCAGTGATGTACAGGGGGGTGAGACCCAGTACTTC
clone_size: few; d_call: TRBD1; j_call: TRBJ1-1; v_call: TRBV19; cdr3_aa: CASRDREGSAEAFF; cdr3_nt: TGTGCCAGTAGGGACAGGGAAGGTAGCGCTGAAGCTTTCTTT
clone_size: NA; d_call: TRBD2; j_call: TRBJ2-5; v_call: TRBV7-8; cdr3_aa: CASSLGLAGISETQYF; cdr3_nt: TGTGCCAGCAGCTTAGGGCTAGCGGGAATCTCAGAGACCCAGTACTTC
clone_size: few; d_call: TRBD1; j_call: TRBJ1-1; v_call: TRBV29-1; cdr3_aa: CSVEDYAGGEAKVF; cdr3_nt: TGCAGCGTTGAAGATTATGCAGGGGGAGAGGCTAAGGTCTTT
clone_size: NA; d_call: TRBD1; j_call: TRBJ1-2; v_call: TRBV6-5; cdr3_aa: CASSWGQTGKNYGYTF; cdr3_nt: TGTGCCAGCAGTTGGGGACAGACTGGCAAAAACTATGGCTACACCTTC
clone_size: NA; d_call: NA; j_call: TRBJ2-1; v_call: TRBV12-1; cdr3_aa: CASSPPRRREGWNEQFF; cdr3_nt: TGTGCCAGCAGCCCCCCCCGGCGGCGGGAGGGCTGGAATGAGCAGTTCTTC
clone_size: NA; d_call: NA; j_call: TRBJ1-1; v_call: TRBV7-9; cdr3_aa: CATAGKNTEAFF; cdr3_nt: TGTGCAACGGCCGGGAAGAACACTGAAGCTTTCTTT
clone_size: few; d_call: TRBD1; j_call: TRBJ2-7; v_call: TRBV18; cdr3_aa: CASSPPQGQGASSYEQYF; cdr3_nt: TGTGCCAGCTCACCACCGCAGGGACAGGGGGCTAGCTCCTACGAGCAGTACTTC
clone_size: NA; d_call: NA; j_call: TRBJ2-5; v_call: TRBV28; cdr3_aa: CASSSGATETQYF; cdr3_nt: TGTGCCAGCAGCTCAGGGGCTACCGAGACCCAGTACTTC
clone_size: NA; d_call: NA; j_call: TRBJ1-1; v_call: TRBV6-5; cdr3_aa: CASSSRDTEAFF; cdr3_nt: TGTGCCAGCAGTTCCCGGGACACTGAAGCTTTCTTT
clone_size: NA; d_call: NA; j_call: TRBJ1-5; v_call: TRBV24-1; cdr3_aa: CATSDDTGSQVEKQPQHF; cdr3_nt: TGTGCCACCAGTGATGATACAGGGTCCCAGGTCGAAAAGCAGCCCCAGCATTTT
clone_size: NA; d_call: NA; j_call: TRBJ1-3; v_call: TRBV5-6; cdr3_aa: CASSTGQTGNTIYF; cdr3_nt: TGTGCCAGCAGCACCGGACAGACTGGAAACACCATATATTTT
clone_size: NA; d_call: TRBD1; j_call: TRBJ1-1; v_call: TRBV6-5; cdr3_aa: CASRKDRGNTEAFF; cdr3_nt: TGTGCCAGCAGAAAGGACAGGGGGAACACTGAAGCTTTCTTT
clone_size: NA; d_call: NA; j_call: TRBJ1-5; v_call: TRBV18; cdr3_aa: CASSPKGRQAYDNQPQHF; cdr3_nt: TGTGCCAGCTCACCAAAAGGTAGGCAGGCTTATGACAATCAGCCCCAGCATTTT
clone_size: once; d_call: TRBD2; j_call: TRBJ2-3; v_call: TRBV7-9; cdr3_aa: CASSLTREGDTQYF; cdr3_nt: TGTGCCAGCAGCTTAACGAGGGAGGGCGATACGCAGTATTTT